These 19 T cell receptor beta chains came from one sample sequenced in a study of blood T cell repertoires in COVID-19. Sequencing used immunoSEQ multiplex PCR; TCRdb keeps in-frame clones, though not all of them. The sample contains about 210,000 clones, 88% of which appear only once. The specimen sequenced was peripheral blood. The receptors were sampled from a man aged 35 to 55 with acute or convalescent COVID-19.

The chain couples TRBV24-1 to TRBJ2-5, with D possibly being TRBD1 (5 bases). Germline loops: CDR1 KGHDR, CDR2 SFDVKD. The ends were cut back, 4 bases at V and 5 bases at J, with 10 bases in the middle. CDR3 length: 13 amino acids. The CDR3 region is CATSDQGRETQYF. CDR3 DNA sequence: TGTGCCACCAGTGACCAGGGAAGGGAGACCCAGTACTTC.

The rearrangement links TRBV4-1 to TRBJ1-1, with D tentatively TRBD1 (5 bases). Trimming shortened V by 2 bases and J by 1 base, and 14 bases separated the two germline ends. Germline CDR1 reads MGHRA; CDR2 reads YSYEKL. The length of the CDR3 is 16 residues. The CDR3 protein is CASSQFPPQGNTEAFF. CDR3 bases: TGCGCCAGCAGCCAATTCCCCCCCCAGGGGAACACTGAAGCTTTCTTT.

V gene TRBV10-3 combines with J gene TRBJ2-7, with a tentative D call TRBD1 (6 bases). Germline assignment: CDR1 ENHRY and CDR2 SYGVKD. The CDR3 loop spans 16 amino acids. The V end was cut by 3 bases, the J end by 0 bases, with 15 bases between. CDR3 coding DNA: TGTGCCATCAGTGATTTCTCAGGGGCTAGCTCCTACGAGCAGTACTTC. Residues: CAISDFSGASSYEQYF.

The rearrangement joins TRBV7-3 to TRBJ1-1, with D unresolved. V gave up 5 bases and J gave up 4 bases, with 14 bases separating them. CDR1 SGHTA and CDR2 FQGTGA come from the germline V gene. The CDR3 consists of 14 residues. CDR3 loop: CASSLQPGSTEAFF. For the CDR3, the DNA is TGTGCCAGCAGCCTCCAACCGGGGAGCACTGAAGCTTTCTTT.

The rearrangement links TRBV11-3 to TRBJ2-1; 8 nucleotides agree with TRBD2. Germline V lookup: CDR1 SGHNT, CDR2 YENEEA. The CDR3 spans 16 residues. V gave up 5 bases and J gave up 4 bases; unmatched junction bases: 10. The CDR3 coding sequence is TGTGCCAGCAGCCTCGGGGCTAGCGGGCCATACAATGAGCAGTTCTTC. Amino acid sequence: CASSLGASGPYNEQFF.

V and J are TRBV5-1 and TRBJ2-5; D uncertain. Trimming pared 0 bases from V and 1 base from J, leaving 10 bases between. The length of the CDR3 is 15 residues. From germline, CDR1 is SGHRS and CDR2 YFSETQ. The CDR3: CASSLALVSQETQYF. Here the CDR3 DNA reads TGCGCCAGCAGCTTGGCCCTAGTCAGCCAAGAGACCCAGTACTTC.

The chain employs TRBV6-5 and TRBJ1-2; tentatively, D is TRBD1 (5 bases). The CDR3 sequence is 15 residues long. CDR1 MNHEY and CDR2 SVGAGI come from the germline V gene. V was shortened by 5 bases and J by 4 bases, with 17 bases between the two germline ends. Here the CDR3 reads CASSLGRTGGYGYTF. The CDR3, as DNA: TGTGCCAGCAGTCTAGGCCGGACGGGGGGCTATGGCTACACCTTC.

V usage is TRBV5-5 and J usage is TRBJ1-4; 7 bases are shared with TRBD1. The J segment lost 8 bases and the V segment lost 4 bases, leaving 14 bases of the junction unmatched. Germline CDR1 reads SGHKS; CDR2 reads YYEKEE (reference sequence). The CDR3 runs to 16 residues. The CDR3 sequence is CASSPGQAVIREKLFF. The CDR3 DNA is TGTGCCAGCAGCCCCGGACAGGCGGTAATTAGGGAAAAACTGTTTTTT. The full variable domain, with the rest looked up from reference TRBV5-5 and TRBJ1-4, is DAGVTQSPTHLIKTRGQQVTLRCSPISGHKSVSWYQQVLGQGPQFIFQYYEKEERGRGNFPDRFSARQFPNYSSELNVNALLLGDSALYLCASSPGQAVIREKLFFGSGTQLSVL.

The chain joins TRBV7-8 to TRBJ2-5; 9 bases match TRBD1. Looked up from germline, CDR1 is SGHVS and CDR2 is FQNEAQ. Trimming at V came to 5 bases and at J to 1 base, leaving 8 bases not matched to a gene. The length of the CDR3 is 16 residues. CDR3 residues: CASSAYRGQGQETQYF. In DNA form, the CDR3 reads TGTGCCAGCAGCGCGTACCGGGGACAGGGCCAAGAGACCCAGTACTTC.

This clone was picked up a small number of times. This sequence joins TRBV27 and TRBJ1-2; D gene unclear. Germline V CDR1 and CDR2: MNHEY, SMNVEV (reference sequence). V was clipped by 8 bases and J by 6 bases, with 10 bases between them. There are 11 residues in the CDR3. CDR3 coding DNA: TGTGCCAGCCATTGGAGAGATGGCTACACCTTC. Its translation is CASHWRDGYTF.

The rearrangement links TRBV19 to TRBJ1-6, with a weak D call TRBD1 (6 bases). The CDR3 is 13 residues long. Germline V gene lookup returns CDR1 LNHDA and CDR2 SQIVND (reference sequence). Trimming left V 10 bases short and J 5 bases short, with 12 bases between. The CDR3 is CATLGGDNSPLHF. The CDR3 DNA reads as TGTGCCACCCTAGGGGGTGATAATTCACCCCTCCACTTT. The whole variable domain, filled in from reference TRBV19 and TRBJ1-6, reads DGGITQSPKYLFRKEGQNVTLSCEQNLNHDAMYWYRQDPGQGLRLIYYSQIVNDFQKGDIAEGYSVSREKKESFPLTVTSAQKNPTAFYLCATLGGDNSPLHFGNGTRLTVT.

J is TRBJ1-1 and V is TRBV3-1 (or the pseudogene TRBV3-2); unclear D gene. The CDR3 extends over 13 amino acids. The V gene lost 1 base and the J gene lost 1 base, with 4 bases spanning the gap. Germline V gene data show CDR1 as LGHDT and CDR2 as YNNKEL (reference sequence). The CDR3 here is CASSQAGNTEAFF. The CDR3 coding sequence is TGTGCCAGCAGCCAAGCGGGGAACACTGAAGCTTTCTTT.

The J gene is TRBJ2-2, the V gene TRBV3-1 (or the pseudogene TRBV3-2), with 14 bases identical to TRBD2. V was clipped by 6 bases and J by 7 bases; unmatched bases: 10. Per germline, CDR1 LGHDT and CDR2 YNNKEL (reference sequence). CDR3 length: 17 amino acids. CDR3 amino acids: CASRLGLAGVVGGELFF. The CDR3 DNA follows: TGTGCCAGCAGGCTGGGACTAGCGGGAGTAGTCGGCGGGGAGCTGTTTTTT.

This sequence joins TRBV30 and TRBJ2-1; 13 nucleotides line up with TRBD2. Trimming cost V 2 bases and J 10 bases; bases outside gene matches: 11. Per the germline V gene, CDR1 is GTSNPN and CDR2 is SVGIG (reference sequence). The CDR3 extends over 16 amino acids. CDR3 residues: CAWSQGLAGVGMEQFF. The CDR3 region has the DNA TGTGCCTGGAGTCAAGGACTAGCGGGAGTCGGGATGGAGCAGTTCTTC.

The chain uses TRBV3-1 (or the pseudogene TRBV3-2) and TRBJ2-1; 7 bases agree with TRBD2. CDR1 LGHDT and CDR2 YNNKEL come from the germline V gene (reference sequence). The V gene end was trimmed by 0 bases and the J gene end by 0 bases; junction bases not matched to a gene: 2. The CDR3 spans 16 residues. This chain's CDR3 is CASSQDTGGSYNEQFF. The CDR3 region has the DNA TGTGCCAGCAGCCAAGATACGGGGGGCTCCTACAATGAGCAGTTCTTC.

This sequence joins TRBV4-1 and TRBJ2-3, with 9 bases fitting TRBD2. Per the germline V gene, CDR1 is MGHRA and CDR2 is YSYEKL. The CDR3 is 16 amino acids. The junction had 13 bases not matched to a gene; V was cut back by 7 bases and J by 5 bases. This chain's CDR3 is CASNAWVSGGVDTQYF. CDR3 DNA: TGCGCCAGCAACGCGTGGGTTAGCGGGGGTGTAGATACGCAGTATTTT.

This clone was found a few times. CDR3 sequence (DNA): TGTGCCAGCAGCTGGTCGGGGAACACTGAAGCTTTCTTT. Amino acids: CASSWSGNTEAFF. The gene calls are TRBV5-5 and TRBJ1-1; no clear D. Looked up from germline, CDR1 is SGHKS and CDR2 is YYEKEE (reference sequence). The germline V and J ends were trimmed by 3 bases and 1 base, with 7 bases remaining between them. The CDR3 contains 13 residues.

The chain couples TRBV5-4 to TRBJ2-6; D gene unclear. Between the trimmed V and J ends, which lost 3 bases and 0 bases, there was a span of 7 bases. This CDR3 contains 15 residues. Germline lookup yields CDR1 SGHNT and CDR2 YYREEE (reference sequence). The CDR3: CASSSPSSGANVLTF. CDR3 DNA sequence: TGTGCCAGCAGCTCTCCCAGCTCTGGGGCCAACGTCCTGACTTTC.

The gene calls are TRBV6-2 or TRBV6-3 and TRBJ2-3; D ambiguous. V shed 5 bases and J shed 6 bases, with 9 bases lying between them. Germline V gene sequence: CDR1 MNHEY, CDR2 SVGEGT. The CDR3 consists of 12 residues. Here the CDR3 reads CASSLSLDTQYF. CDR3 in DNA: TGTGCCAGCAGTCTTTCTCTGGATACGCAGTATTTT.